These T cell receptor beta chains were read from a single sample in a study of T cell responses to AZD1222 COVID-19 vaccine. This table comes from immunoSEQ multiplex PCR, and its TCRdb copy is limited to in-frame clones, with some not included. The profile covers 110,000 to 150,000 clones, with just over 85% appearing a single time and 3% to 4.5% taken by the ten largest. The material was peripheral blood, obtained on day 0 of AZD1222 vaccination. These receptors were obtained from an adult in good health. The CDR3 runs from the conserved cysteine through the conserved F or W. The D gene is left open where the match is weak. The listing skips clone size in some rows; elsewhere it reads once, few, many or a size class.

clone size: NA
D gene: TRBD2
V gene: TRBV4-2
J gene: TRBJ2-1
CDR3 protein: CASSQESTSGYNEQFF
CDR3 DNA: TGTGCCAGCAGCCAGGAGTCGACTAGCGGTTACAATGAGCAGTTCTTC

clone size: NA
D gene: NA
V gene: TRBV5-1
J gene: TRBJ1-1
CDR3 protein: CASSLVRERVAEAFF
CDR3 DNA: TGCGCCAGCAGCTTGGTAAGGGAGAGGGTCGCTGAAGCTTTCTTT

clone size: NA
D gene: NA
V gene: TRBV6-2/TRBV6-3
J gene: TRBJ2-2
CDR3 protein: CASSYSRVIGTGELFF
CDR3 DNA: TGTGCCAGCAGTTACTCGAGGGTGATCGGCACCGGGGAGCTGTTTTTT

clone size: NA
D gene: NA
V gene: TRBV9
J gene: TRBJ2-4
CDR3 protein: CASSVEENIQYF
CDR3 DNA: TGTGCCAGCAGCGTAGAGGAAAACATTCAGTACTTC

clone size: NA
D gene: NA
V gene: TRBV7-2
J gene: TRBJ2-1
CDR3 protein: CASSLVSGIPYNEQFF
CDR3 DNA: TGTGCCAGCAGCTTAGTATCCGGGATCCCCTACAATGAGCAGTTCTTC

clone size: NA
D gene: NA
V gene: TRBV18
J gene: TRBJ2-7
CDR3 protein: CASSPEAYEQYF
CDR3 DNA: TGTGCCAGCTCACCAGAAGCCTACGAGCAGTACTTC

clone size: few
D gene: NA
V gene: TRBV5-8
J gene: TRBJ1-5
CDR3 protein: CASRLGGFGQPQHF
CDR3 DNA: TGTGCCAGCAGATTGGGGGGGTTTGGACAGCCCCAGCATTTT

clone size: NA
D gene: NA
V gene: TRBV12-3/TRBV12-4
J gene: TRBJ1-1
CDR3 protein: CASSSTPAEAFF
CDR3 DNA: TGTGCCAGCAGCTCCACCCCGGCTGAAGCTTTCTTT

clone size: few
D gene: TRBD1
V gene: TRBV6-5
J gene: TRBJ2-1
CDR3 protein: CASSSQGARYNEQFF
CDR3 DNA: TGTGCCAGCAGTTCACAGGGGGCACGCTACAATGAGCAGTTCTTC

clone size: NA
D gene: TRBD2
V gene: TRBV6-2/TRBV6-3
J gene: TRBJ2-1
CDR3 protein: CASSYSISSSAGASYNEQFF
CDR3 DNA: TGTGCCAGCAGTTACTCGATTTCTTCCTCAGCGGGAGCGTCCTACAATGAGCAGTTCTTC

clone size: NA
D gene: NA
V gene: TRBV30
J gene: TRBJ1-6
CDR3 protein: CAWSPRNSPLHF
CDR3 DNA: TGTGCCTGGAGTCCGAGGAATTCACCCCTCCACTTT

clone size: NA
D gene: NA
V gene: TRBV14
J gene: TRBJ2-1
CDR3 protein: CASSQDNYNEQFF
CDR3 DNA: TGTGCCAGCAGCCAAGACAACTACAATGAGCAGTTCTTC

clone size: NA
D gene: NA
V gene: TRBV24-1
J gene: TRBJ2-2
CDR3 protein: CATSDPVRYTGELFF
CDR3 DNA: TGTGCCACCAGTGATCCCGTTCGATACACCGGGGAGCTGTTTTTT

clone size: once
D gene: TRBD1
V gene: TRBV5-4
J gene: TRBJ1-3
CDR3 protein: CASSLAGGGNTIYF
CDR3 DNA: TGTGCCAGCAGCTTGGCAGGGGGAGGGAACACCATATATTTT

clone size: NA
D gene: NA
V gene: TRBV28
J gene: TRBJ1-1
CDR3 protein: CASLSLNTEAFF
CDR3 DNA: TGTGCCAGCCTTTCACTGAACACTGAAGCTTTCTTT

clone size: NA
D gene: NA
V gene: TRBV3-1/TRBV3-2
J gene: TRBJ1-1
CDR3 protein: CASSLRGGGTEAFF
CDR3 DNA: TGTGCCAGCAGCCTCCGAGGCGGTGGGACTGAAGCTTTCTTT

clone size: NA
D gene: TRBD1
V gene: TRBV6-5
J gene: TRBJ2-7
CDR3 protein: CASRALDRASFEQYF
CDR3 DNA: TGTGCCAGCCGGGCCCTGGACAGGGCGAGTTTCGAGCAGTACTTC

clone size: NA
D gene: TRBD1
V gene: TRBV24-1
J gene: TRBJ1-2
CDR3 protein: CATSDKGEDRRYGYTF
CDR3 DNA: TGTGCCACCAGTGATAAGGGGGAGGACAGGAGGTACGGCTACACCTTC

clone size: NA
D gene: NA
V gene: TRBV6-4
J gene: TRBJ2-7
CDR3 protein: CASSVGAGASYEQYF
CDR3 DNA: TGTGCCAGCAGTGTAGGGGCAGGAGCGTCCTACGAGCAGTACTTC

clone size: once
D gene: NA
V gene: TRBV6-5
J gene: TRBJ1-1
CDR3 protein: CASSYSFGVFNTEAFF
CDR3 DNA: TGTGCCAGCAGTTACTCGTTTGGGGTGTTTAACACTGAAGCTTTCTTT

clone size: NA
D gene: TRBD1
V gene: TRBV11-3
J gene: TRBJ2-5
CDR3 protein: CASSPGQGETQYF
CDR3 DNA: TGTGCCAGCAGCCCGGGACAGGGCGAGACCCAGTACTTC

clone size: once
D gene: NA
V gene: TRBV28
J gene: TRBJ2-7
CDR3 protein: CASSPTGSSYEQYF
CDR3 DNA: TGTGCCAGCAGCCCTACAGGGTCCTCCTACGAGCAGTACTTC

clone size: NA
D gene: NA
V gene: TRBV6-2/TRBV6-3
J gene: TRBJ2-1
CDR3 protein: CASSKSGERSNEQFF
CDR3 DNA: TGTGCCAGCAGTAAAAGCGGAGAACGTTCCAATGAGCAGTTCTTC

clone size: NA
D gene: TRBD1
V gene: TRBV24-1
J gene: TRBJ1-4
CDR3 protein: CATSGDRGPNEKLFF
CDR3 DNA: TGTGCCACCAGTGGCGACAGGGGTCCGAATGAAAAACTGTTTTTT

clone size: NA
D gene: NA
V gene: TRBV10-3
J gene: TRBJ1-4
CDR3 protein: CAISEGSEKLFF
CDR3 DNA: TGTGCCATCAGTGAGGGTTCCGAAAAACTGTTTTTT

clone size: NA
D gene: NA
V gene: TRBV28
J gene: TRBJ1-5
CDR3 protein: CASTMTTGRDQPQHF
CDR3 DNA: TGTGCCAGCACCATGACGACAGGAAGGGATCAGCCCCAGCATTTT

clone size: once
D gene: NA
V gene: TRBV21-1
J gene: TRBJ1-6
CDR3 protein: CASSKDFFKDSPLHF
CDR3 DNA: TGTGCCAGCAGCAAAGATTTCTTCAAGGATTCACCCCTCCACTTT

clone size: NA
D gene: NA
V gene: TRBV28
J gene: TRBJ2-6
CDR3 protein: CASKDSSLSGANVLTF
CDR3 DNA: TGTGCCAGCAAGGACAGTTCCCTCTCTGGGGCCAACGTCCTGACTTTC

clone size: NA
D gene: TRBD1
V gene: TRBV9
J gene: TRBJ2-1
CDR3 protein: CASRETGGMYNEQFF
CDR3 DNA: TGTGCCAGCAGAGAGACAGGGGGGATGTACAATGAGCAGTTCTTC

clone size: NA
D gene: NA
V gene: TRBV24-1
J gene: TRBJ1-1
CDR3 protein: CATSVAGNTEAFF
CDR3 DNA: TGTGCCACCAGTGTGGCGGGGAACACTGAAGCTTTCTTT

clone size: NA
D gene: NA
V gene: TRBV18
J gene: TRBJ2-5
CDR3 protein: CASSPGVGETQYF
CDR3 DNA: TGTGCCAGCTCACCGGGTGTGGGGGAGACCCAGTACTTC

clone size: NA
D gene: TRBD2
V gene: TRBV6-4
J gene: TRBJ2-2
CDR3 protein: CASSEIAGFTPGELFF
CDR3 DNA: TGTGCCAGCAGTGAGATAGCGGGATTCACTCCCGGGGAGCTGTTTTTT

clone size: once
D gene: NA
V gene: TRBV19
J gene: TRBJ1-5
CDR3 protein: CASKDTTNQPQHF
CDR3 DNA: TGTGCCAGTAAGGACACTACGAATCAGCCCCAGCATTTT

clone size: few
D gene: NA
V gene: TRBV6-4
J gene: TRBJ2-1
CDR3 protein: CASSDTTGSSYNEQFF
CDR3 DNA: TGTGCCAGCAGTGACACTACAGGGAGCTCCTACAATGAGCAGTTCTTC

clone size: NA
D gene: TRBD2
V gene: TRBV5-5
J gene: TRBJ2-5
CDR3 protein: CASSTERESRGTQYF
CDR3 DNA: TGTGCCAGCAGTACGGAGCGGGAGTCGCGAGGGACCCAGTACTTC

clone size: NA
D gene: NA
V gene: TRBV5-8
J gene: TRBJ2-2
CDR3 protein: CASSLGTGLAGTGELFF
CDR3 DNA: TGTGCCAGCAGCTTGGGAACAGGCCTCGCGGGGACCGGGGAGCTGTTTTTT

clone size: NA
D gene: TRBD1
V gene: TRBV19
J gene: TRBJ2-3
CDR3 protein: CASSTKTGWMTDTQYF
CDR3 DNA: TGTGCCAGTAGTACCAAGACAGGGTGGATGACAGATACGCAGTATTTT

clone size: NA
D gene: TRBD2
V gene: TRBV4-1
J gene: TRBJ2-7
CDR3 protein: CASSQAAGTSGRERYEQYF
CDR3 DNA: TGCGCCAGCAGCCAGGCGGCCGGGACTAGCGGGAGGGAGCGCTACGAGCAGTACTTC

clone size: NA
D gene: NA
V gene: TRBV19
J gene: TRBJ1-3
CDR3 protein: CASTFVGDRNTIYF
CDR3 DNA: TGTGCCAGTACATTTGTGGGGGATCGAAACACCATATATTTT

clone size: NA
D gene: NA
V gene: TRBV6-5
J gene: TRBJ1-5
CDR3 protein: CASSYSPGQPQHF
CDR3 DNA: TGTGCCAGCAGTTACTCTCCGGGGCAGCCCCAGCATTTT

clone size: NA
D gene: TRBD1
V gene: TRBV18
J gene: TRBJ1-2
CDR3 protein: CASSPRDSNYGYTF
CDR3 DNA: TGTGCCAGCTCACCTCGGGACAGCAACTATGGCTACACCTTC

clone size: NA
D gene: TRBD1
V gene: TRBV27
J gene: TRBJ1-1
CDR3 protein: CASSLGGGMAFF
CDR3 DNA: TGTGCCAGCAGTTTAGGAGGGGGCATGGCTTTCTTT

clone size: many
D gene: NA
V gene: TRBV19
J gene: TRBJ1-5
CDR3 protein: CASTNRWGKSNQPQHF
CDR3 DNA: TGTGCCAGTACGAACCGCTGGGGTAAGAGCAATCAGCCCCAGCATTTT

clone size: NA
D gene: TRBD1
V gene: TRBV19
J gene: TRBJ1-1
CDR3 protein: CASRKGAQNTEAFF
CDR3 DNA: TGTGCCAGTAGGAAGGGGGCCCAGAACACTGAAGCTTTCTTT

clone size: few
D gene: NA
V gene: TRBV12-5
J gene: TRBJ2-5
CDR3 protein: CASAQFPEETQYF
CDR3 DNA: TGTGCTAGTGCCCAATTCCCCGAAGAGACCCAGTACTTC

clone size: NA
D gene: NA
V gene: TRBV4-1
J gene: TRBJ2-5
CDR3 protein: CASSHLPGSQETQYF
CDR3 DNA: TGCGCCAGCAGCCACCTCCCGGGCTCCCAAGAGACCCAGTACTTC

clone size: NA
D gene: TRBD1
V gene: TRBV4-2
J gene: TRBJ2-7
CDR3 protein: CASSQARQGTYEQYF
CDR3 DNA: TGTGCCAGCAGCCAAGCGCGACAGGGAACCTACGAGCAGTACTTC

clone size: NA
D gene: TRBD2
V gene: TRBV29-1
J gene: TRBJ2-3
CDR3 protein: CSVELASGSSTQYF
CDR3 DNA: TGCAGCGTTGAATTGGCTAGCGGGAGCTCCACGCAGTATTTT

clone size: once
D gene: TRBD1
V gene: TRBV5-6
J gene: TRBJ2-2
CDR3 protein: CASNVQGRNTGELFF
CDR3 DNA: TGTGCCAGCAACGTACAGGGGCGAAACACCGGGGAGCTGTTTTTT

clone size: few
D gene: NA
V gene: TRBV19
J gene: TRBJ1-6
CDR3 protein: CASTAVYNSPLHF
CDR3 DNA: TGTGCCAGTACCGCGGTATATAATTCACCCCTCCACTTT

clone size: NA
D gene: TRBD1
V gene: TRBV18
J gene: TRBJ1-4
CDR3 protein: CASSPGQGVRGGEKLFF
CDR3 DNA: TGTGCCAGCTCACCTGGACAGGGGGTCCGCGGTGGTGAAAAACTGTTTTTT

clone size: NA
D gene: TRBD2
V gene: TRBV4-2
J gene: TRBJ2-1
CDR3 protein: CASSQGMTSGRVDEQFF
CDR3 DNA: TGTGCCAGCAGCCAAGGTATGACTAGCGGGAGGGTCGATGAGCAGTTCTTC

clone size: NA
D gene: NA
V gene: TRBV6-1
J gene: TRBJ2-3
CDR3 protein: CASSDRDTQYF
CDR3 DNA: TGTGCCAGCAGTGACAGAGATACGCAGTATTTT

clone size: NA
D gene: TRBD2
V gene: TRBV5-3
J gene: TRBJ2-1
CDR3 protein: CARSFSKSGRALNEQFF
CDR3 DNA: TGTGCCAGAAGCTTCTCTAAAAGCGGGAGGGCCCTCAATGAGCAGTTCTTC